A single sample is the source of the 16 T cell receptor beta chains below, sequenced in a study of cytomegalovirus exposure and HLA in healthy donors. The PCR used 60 Vbeta and 13 Jbeta primers. Assay: immunoSEQ multiplex PCR; the TCRdb copy retains only in-frame clones and omits some. The table includes under 200,000 clones, just under 80% detected once. The sequencing input was PBMCs. The source of these receptors is a woman aged 45-60 years in good health and CMV-seropositive.

This chain connects TRBV5-6 to TRBJ2-5; no clear D. Trimming took 2 bases from V and 5 from J, leaving 16 bases between them. CDR1 is SGHDT, CDR2 YYEEEE, per germline. This CDR3 is 15 amino acids long. The CDR3 loop reads CASSFGPSGSETQYF. Written as DNA, the CDR3 is TGTGCCAGCAGCTTTGGCCCTAGTGGTTCGGAGACCCAGTACTTC.

V and J are TRBV7-2 and TRBJ1-3; D is perhaps TRBD1 (6 bases). The CDR3 has 15 residues. The V and J ends lost 2 bases and 4 bases respectively, with 12 bases between them. Per germline, CDR1 SGHTA and CDR2 FQGNSA. CDR3 in amino acids: CASSLLQGYGNTIYF. The CDR3 DNA follows: TGTGCCAGCAGCTTACTACAGGGTTACGGAAACACCATATATTTT.

In its sample, this clone was seen a few times. J is TRBJ1-1 and V is TRBV29-1; the match to TRBD1 covers 7 bases. Per germline, CDR1 SQVTM and CDR2 ANQGSEA. The CDR3 loop spans 14 amino acids. The J segment lost 4 bases and the V segment lost 7 bases, leaving 12 bases of the junction unmatched. The CDR3: CSGSGGRVSTEAFF. DNA for the CDR3: TGCAGCGGGTCAGGGGGGCGGGTGAGCACTGAAGCTTTCTTT.

DNA for the CDR3: TGCGCCAGCACTACGGACAGGGGGTCGAATGAGCAGTTCTTC. Its translation: CASTTDRGSNEQFF. V usage is TRBV5-1 and J usage is TRBJ2-1; 10 bases fit TRBD1. Germline V gives CDR1 SGHRS, CDR2 YFSETQ. The V gene end was trimmed by 6 bases and the J gene end by 7 bases; junction bases not matched to a gene: 7. CDR3 length equals 14 residues.

This clone was seen once. V is TRBV4-1 and J is TRBJ1-3; D may be TRBD1 (5 bases). Germline V gene sequence: CDR1 MGHRA, CDR2 YSYEKL. The CDR3 is 18 amino acids. The V gene lost 0 bases and the J gene lost 0 bases, with 15 bases spanning the gap. The CDR3 DNA is TGCGCCAGCAGCCAAGATGGGAGGGGTCCTATCTCTGGAAACACCATATATTTT. Protein: CASSQDGRGPISGNTIYF.

This sequence joins TRBV28 and TRBJ2-7, with D possibly being TRBD2 (6 bases). The germline gives CDR1 MDHEN, CDR2 SYDVKM. The CDR3 covers 13 residues. The V end was cut by 7 bases, the J end by 8 bases, with 18 bases between. The CDR3 reads CASNLRDSGQQYF. CDR3 sequence (DNA): TGTGCCAGCAACCTCAGGGACTCGGGCCAGCAGTACTTC.

The chain couples TRBV30 to TRBJ1-1; D might be TRBD1 (5 bases). This CDR3 has 12 amino acids. Per germline, CDR1 GTSNPN and CDR2 SVGIG (reference sequence). Trimming shortened V by 0 bases and J by 5 bases, and 7 bases separated the two germline ends. CDR3 bases: TGTGCCTGGAGTGTATCAGGGACTGAAGCTTTCTTT. It yields the protein CAWSVSGTEAFF.

The rearrangement links TRBV11-2 to TRBJ2-1, with D hard to call. V was cut by 0 bases and J by 0 bases, with 12 bases left in between. In germline, CDR1 is SGHAT, CDR2 FQNNGV. The CDR3 has 17 residues. CDR3 sequence (DNA): TGTGCCAGCAGCTTAGACCTGCAGAGGAGCTCCTACAATGAGCAGTTCTTC. It yields the protein CASSLDLQRSSYNEQFF. Complete variable domain (other parts from reference TRBV11-2 and TRBJ2-1): EAGVAQSPRYKIIEKRQSVAFWCNPISGHATLYWYQQILGQGPKLLIQFQNNGVVDDSQLPKDRFSAERLKGVDSTLKIQPAKLEDSAVYLCASSLDLQRSSYNEQFFGPGTRLTVL.

This chain joins TRBV7-2 and TRBJ2-7; 9 nucleotides agree with TRBD1. The trim removed 0 bases at V and 2 bases at J, leaving 5 bases unmatched. CDR3 size: 16 residues. Germline loops: CDR1 SGHTA, CDR2 FQGNSA. The CDR3 protein is CASSLAGTGSAYEQYF. DNA of the CDR3: TGTGCCAGCAGCTTAGCTGGGACAGGGTCCGCCTACGAGCAGTACTTC. The whole variable domain, filled in from reference TRBV7-2 and TRBJ2-7, reads GAGVSQSPSNKVTEKGKDVELRCDPISGHTALYWYRQSLGQGLEFLIYFQGNSAPDKSGLPSDRFSAERTGGSVSTLTIQRTQQEDSAVYLCASSLAGTGSAYEQYFGPGTRLTVT.

The chain links TRBV5-1 to TRBJ1-6; 9 positions agree with TRBD1. The germline gives CDR1 SGHRS, CDR2 YFSETQ. This CDR3 comprises 16 residues. V was pared by 3 bases and J by 5 bases, with 6 bases of the junction left unmatched. The CDR3 DNA sequence: TGCGCCAGCAGCTCCGGACAGGGGATGGATAATTCACCCCTCCACTTT. Its translation: CASSSGQGMDNSPLHF. Full variable domain (missing parts from reference TRBV5-1 and TRBJ1-6): KAGVTQTPRYLIKTRGQQVTLSCSPISGHRSVSWYQQTPGQGLQFLFEYFSETQRNKGNFPGRFSGRQFSNSRSEMNVSTLELGDSALYLCASSSGQGMDNSPLHFGNGTRLTVT.

This rearrangement joins TRBV10-3 to TRBJ1-3; D might be TRBD1 (6 bases). The CDR3 has 16 residues. Germline assignment: CDR1 ENHRY and CDR2 SYGVKD. Deletions cut 2 bases from V and 3 bases from J, with 14 bases between. CDR3: CAISEQGPMNGNTIYF. The CDR3 DNA is TGTGCCATCAGTGAGCAGGGGCCTATGAATGGAAACACCATATATTTT.

The table lists this clone with a count of one. The V call is TRBV16, the J call TRBJ1-4, with 11 bases lining up with TRBD1. The CDR3 covers 19 residues. Germline V CDR1 and CDR2: KGHSY, FQNENV. With V trimmed by 0 bases and J by 0 bases, 6 bases remained unmatched. The CDR3 bases are TGTGCCAGCAGCCAATCGCCGGGACAGGGGGTAACAACTAATGAAAAACTGTTTTTT. This translates into CASSQSPGQGVTTNEKLFF.

As regards this clone: Other nucleotide sequences from this sample produce the same CDR3. The rearrangement uses TRBV5-4 and TRBJ1-2; D is unclear. The germline CDR1 and CDR2 sequences are SGHNT and YYREEE (reference sequence). The V end lost 0 bases, the J end lost 4 bases, and 4 bases lay between the germline ends. The CDR3 runs 12 residues. The CDR3 protein is CASSLDSYGYTF. CDR3 coding DNA: TGTGCCAGCAGCTTGGACAGCTATGGCTACACCTTC.

V gene TRBV21-1 combines with J gene TRBJ2-3; the table's D call of TRBD1 was not tested on the DNA. TRBV21-1 is reported as a pseudogene. The CDR3 contains 18 residues. The CDR3 sequence is CASSKGIRDRGLPDTQYF. The CDR3 region has the DNA TGTGCCAGCAGCAAAGGAATTCGGGACAGGGGGCTCCCAGATACGCAGTATTTT.

Only a few counts were recorded for this clone. The V gene is TRBV6-5, the J gene TRBJ1-1; D is possibly TRBD1 (6 bases). This CDR3 region has 14 residues. Germline V gene sequence: CDR1 MNHEY, CDR2 SVGAGI. With 2 bases removed from V and 6 bases from J, the gap between germline ends came to 13 bases. DNA for the CDR3: TGTGCCAGCAGTTACAACAGGGCCGGCGCTGAAGCTTTCTTT. It is translated as CASSYNRAGAEAFF.

The chain employs TRBV19 and TRBJ1-5; 7 nucleotides align to TRBD1. V was pared by 3 bases and J by 4 bases, with 6 bases of the junction left unmatched. The CDR3 is 15 amino acids. The germline gives CDR1 LNHDA, CDR2 SQIVND (reference sequence). Here the CDR3 reads CASSIYRGTNQPQHF. CDR3 in DNA: TGTGCCAGTAGTATTTACAGGGGAACAAATCAGCCCCAGCATTTT.